This is a list of T cell receptor beta chains from one sample in a study of blood T cells in healthy people across ages. TCRdb redid the calling of the 5' RACE reads with MiXCR, one entry per CDR3 protein. The data hold about 800,000 distinct CDR3 sequences, with 35% to 60% observed a single time. The sample taken for sequencing was blood. These receptors came from a man older than 75 in good health. Each CDR3 is given with its conserved first and last residue. D genes are given only for firm matches. Clone sizes are given selectively: once, few, many, or a class where the clone is expanded.

>once|TRBV7-3|.|TRBJ2-3
TGTGCCAGCAGCCCCCACGGTGGTACGCTGTATTTT
CASSPHGGTLYF
>few|TRBV12-3/TRBV12-4|.|TRBJ2-5
TGTGCCAGCAGTTGCGGGACGGGGCTTCAAGAGACCCAGTACTTC
CASSCGTGLQETQYF
>.|TRBV29-1|TRBD1|TRBJ2-1
TGCAGCGTAGCACCTTATGGACCGGGACAGGGGGGTCCTGGTGAGCAGTTCTTC
CSVAPYGPGQGGPGEQFF
>once|TRBV24-1|.|TRBJ2-5
TGTGCCACCAGTGATCCTCCGGGACGGGGGTACGAGACCCAGTACTTC
CATSDPPGRGYETQYF
>.|TRBV4-2|.|TRBJ1-2
TGTGCCAGCAGCCAAGATGGCAGCCCTCTGGGCGGCTACACCTTC
CASSQDGSPLGGYTF
>.|TRBV29-1|TRBD1|TRBJ2-3
TGCAGCGCCCAGGGTCAGGGGGAGTGGGATACGCAGTATTTT
CSAQGQGEWDTQYF
>.|TRBV4-3|TRBD2|TRBJ2-5
TGCGCCAGCAGCCAAGATGTTCCCAGCGGGAGGTTGGAGACCCAGTACTTC
CASSQDVPSGRLETQYF
>.|TRBV12-3/TRBV12-4|TRBD1|TRBJ2-1
TGTGCCAGCAGTTGGGGACAGGGAATTTACAATGAGCAGTTCTTC
CASSWGQGIYNEQFF
>.|TRBV12-3/TRBV12-4|.|TRBJ2-1
TGTGCCAGCAGTTTGATAGCGGAGCAGTTCTTC
CASSLIAEQFF
>.|TRBV9|TRBD1|TRBJ1-1
TGTGCCAGCAGCATCGCAGGGGGAGGCACTGAAGCTTTCTTT
CASSIAGGGTEAFF
>.|TRBV7-2|.|TRBJ1-1
TGTGCCAGCAGCTTAACGGGGGCTAGGGGCACTGAAGCTTTCTTT
CASSLTGARGTEAFF
>.|TRBV29-1|.|TRBJ1-1
TGCAGCGTTGAACTCGTCGGGGTTCCGAACACTGAAGCTTTCTTT
CSVELVGVPNTEAFF
>.|TRBV14|.|TRBJ1-1
TGTGCCAGCAGCCAAGAAATCGGGGTGGGAGACACTGAAGCTTTCTTT
CASSQEIGVGDTEAFF
>.|TRBV21-1|.|TRBJ2-2
TGTGCCAGCAGCCCCCGACAGACGACGGGCACCGGGGAGCTGTTTTTT
CASSPRQTTGTGELFF
>.|TRBV5-1|.|TRBJ1-5
TGCGCCAGCAGCTTGGATGCAGACTATAGCAATCAGCCCCAGCATTTT
CASSLDADYSNQPQHF
>.|TRBV6-6|.|TRBJ2-5
TGTGCCAGCAGTTACAGGCCAACCCAAGAGACCCAGTACTTC
CASSYRPTQETQYF
>.|TRBV20-1|.|TRBJ1-1
TGCAGTGCTAGAGGGGCACCTGCAGGACAAACTGAAGCTTTCTTT
CSARGAPAGQTEAFF
>.|TRBV30|.|TRBJ1-5
TGTGCCTGGAGTTCGGGCCTTAGTTGGCCCCAGCATTTT
CAWSSGLSWPQHF
>once|TRBV4-2|.|TRBJ2-1
TGTGCCAGCAGCCACTCCCCCGCCACCCTCTTCTACAATGAGCAGTTCTTC
CASSHSPATLFYNEQFF
>.|TRBV20-1|TRBD1|TRBJ1-2
TGCAGTGCTAGATCACAGGGGTTCTATGGCTACACCTTC
CSARSQGFYGYTF
>.|TRBV2|.|TRBJ2-5
TGTGCCAGCAGCAAACCAGCTTATTGGGACCAGACCTACAATGAGCAGTACTTC
CASSKPAYWDQTYNEQYF
>.|TRBV7-2|TRBD2|TRBJ2-7
TGTGCCAGCAGCTTAGGACTAGCGGGAAGGGGCGAGCAGTACTTC
CASSLGLAGRGEQYF
>few|TRBV12-3/TRBV12-4|TRBD1|TRBJ1-4
TGTGCCAGCAGTGCACAGGGGACTAATGAAAAACTGTTTTTT
CASSAQGTNEKLFF
>few|TRBV20-1|.|TRBJ2-3
TGCAGTGCTAGGGGTCGGGACTCCCAAGCCCGCACAGATACGCAGTATTTT
CSARGRDSQARTDTQYF
>once|TRBV30|TRBD1|TRBJ2-3
TGTGCCTGGAGTGTAGGCGGGACAGGAGATACGCAGTATTTT
CAWSVGGTGDTQYF
>.|TRBV7-9|TRBD1|TRBJ2-3
TGTGCCAGCAGCTTATCCGGGACAGAAATGTCGCAGTATTTT
CASSLSGTEMSQYF
>.|TRBV24-1|.|TRBJ2-5
TGTGCCACCAGTGTGTCAGGGGTTATGGAGACCCAGTACTTC
CATSVSGVMETQYF
>few|TRBV28|TRBD2|TRBJ2-1
TGTGCCAGCAGACAGCGGGAGGGCCTGTCGAATGAGCAGTTCTTC
CASRQREGLSNEQFF
>.|TRBV28|.|TRBJ2-7
TGTGCCAGCAGCCCGCAATTGACGGGCGGATTTCGAGTCTACGAGCAGTACTTC
CASSPQLTGGFRVYEQYF
>.|TRBV21-1|.|TRBJ2-7
TGTGCCAGCAGCAAAAAGAGGAGGGGCAGATCCTACGAGCAGTACTTC
CASSKKRRGRSYEQYF
>.|TRBV24-1|TRBD2|TRBJ2-7
TGTGCCACCAGTGACAACCCCAGCGGGAACAATGAGCAGTACTTC
CATSDNPSGNNEQYF
>.|TRBV9|.|TRBJ2-5
TGTGCCAGCAGCGTAGAGCCGGAGACCCAGTACTTC
CASSVEPETQYF
>.|TRBV6-2/TRBV6-3|TRBD2|TRBJ2-7
TGTGCCAGCAGGACTAGCGGGAGTTTTTACGAGCAGTACTTC
CASRTSGSFYEQYF
>.|TRBV27|.|TRBJ1-1
TGTGCCAGCAGTTTGGCCAGACACAACACTGAAGCTTTCTTT
CASSLARHNTEAFF
>few|TRBV10-3|.|TRBJ2-5
TGTGCCATCAGTGACCCTCAGGTCGGGAAGACCCAGTACTTC
CAISDPQVGKTQYF
>many|TRBV27|.|TRBJ1-2
TGTGCCAGCTCTCTCTGGGGGGCTGGGGGCTACACCTTC
CASSLWGAGGYTF
>.|TRBV20-1|TRBD2|TRBJ2-1
TGCAGTGCTCCCGGGACTAGCGGGGATGAGCAGTTCTTC
CSAPGTSGDEQFF
>.|TRBV7-8|TRBD2|TRBJ2-1
TGTGCCAGCAGCAAACGACTAGCGGGCGATTACAATGAGCAGTTCTTC
CASSKRLAGDYNEQFF
>once|TRBV12-3/TRBV12-4|.|TRBJ2-5
TGTGCCAGCAGTTCTGGGTTTTATGTCGGCCAAGAGACCCAGTACTTC
CASSSGFYVGQETQYF
>.|TRBV20-1|.|TRBJ1-6
TGCAGTGCTAGAAGGGGACGGAGTAATTCACCCCTCCACTTT
CSARRGRSNSPLHF
>few|TRBV6-1|TRBD2|TRBJ2-3
TGTGCCAGCAGTCGAGGGGGACCACTAGCGGGGAGCACAGATACGCAGTATTTT
CASSRGGPLAGSTDTQYF
>.|TRBV5-1|TRBD1|TRBJ1-5
TGCGCCAGCAGCTTGGGGCAGGGGGATCAGCCCCAGCATTTT
CASSLGQGDQPQHF
>.|TRBV6-1|TRBD2|TRBJ2-1
TGTGCCAGTAGGGAAAGAAAAGGGACTAGCGGGAGAGACTATGGAAATGAGCAGTTCTTC
CASRERKGTSGRDYGNEQFF
>many|TRBV6-1|.|TRBJ2-7
TGTGCCAGCATGCGGGGAAGGTACGAGCAGTACTTC
CASMRGRYEQYF
>few|TRBV5-1|TRBD1|TRBJ2-7
TGCGCCAGCAGGGGGGACAGTCTTTACGAGCAGTACTTC
CASRGDSLYEQYF
>.|TRBV9|.|TRBJ2-7
TGTGCCAGCAGCGTAGTATCGGGCCTGGCCAGCGCTGAGCAGTACTTC
CASSVVSGLASAEQYF
>.|TRBV5-1|.|TRBJ2-5
TGCGCCAGCAGCAGGGGGGGTACAGGTTCCCAAGAGACCCAGTACTTC
CASSRGGTGSQETQYF
>.|TRBV5-1|TRBD1|TRBJ1-1
TGCGCCAGCAGCTTGGACGGACAGGGGGCTTTTGAAGCTTTCTTT
CASSLDGQGAFEAFF
>.|TRBV20-1|.|TRBJ1-3
TGCAGTGCTAGAGATGATGACGCCTCTGGAAACACCATATATTTT
CSARDDDASGNTIYF
>.|TRBV13|.|TRBJ2-7
TGTGCCAGCAGCCACGCAGAGGGGGGGTTCTACGAGCAGTACTTC
CASSHAEGGFYEQYF
>once|TRBV7-3|.|TRBJ1-1
TGTGCCAGCAGCTTACGTCCGGAAACTGAAGCTTTCTTT
CASSLRPETEAFF
>.|TRBV13|.|TRBJ1-6
TGTGCCAGCAGCTTAGGAACCAATAACAGGGACTCACCCCTCCACTTT
CASSLGTNNRDSPLHF